A single sample is the source of the 23 T cell receptor beta chains below, sequenced in a study of cytomegalovirus exposure and HLA in healthy donors. PCR involved 60 Vbeta and 13 Jbeta primers. Clones were sequenced by immunoSEQ multiplex PCR, and TCRdb holds only the in-frame ones, with some missing. The sample holds more than 110,000 clones. The source material was PBMCs. The receptors derive from a man aged 35 to 55 in good health and CMV-seronegative.

V and J are TRBV5-7 and TRBJ1-6; D possibly corresponds to TRBD1 (5 bases). TRBV5-7 is classed as an ORF, of uncertain function. The ends were cut back, 0 bases at V and 0 bases at J, with 16 bases in the middle. The CDR3 is 19 residues long. In nucleotides, the CDR3 is TGTGCCAGCAGCTTGGTTTTGGGACTTCCGAGCTCCTATAATTCACCCCTCCACTTT. Residues: CASSLVLGLPSSYNSPLHF.

V gene TRBV7-6 combines with J gene TRBJ1-5; D is ambiguous. The CDR3 runs to 14 residues. CDR1 SGHVS and CDR2 FNYEAQ come from the germline V gene. Trimming stripped 2 bases from V and 4 bases from J, with 9 bases between. The CDR3 reads CASSLLTGNQPQHF. In DNA, the CDR3 is TGTGCCAGCAGCTTACTGACGGGAAATCAGCCCCAGCATTTT.

CDR3 region: CASSISGGTNYGYTF. The CDR3 region has the DNA TGTGCCAGTAGTATCAGCGGGGGGACTAACTATGGCTACACCTTC. The chain joins TRBV19 to TRBJ1-2; possible D gene TRBD1, 5 bases. Deletions cut 3 bases from V and 0 bases from J, with 11 bases between. This CDR3 region has 15 residues. CDR1 and CDR2 (germline): LNHDA, SQIVND (reference sequence).

The rearrangement joins TRBV19 to TRBJ1-1; D not certain. The CDR3 extends over 14 amino acids. The germline V gene encodes CDR1 LNHDA and CDR2 SQIVND (reference sequence). The ends were cut back, 4 bases at V and 3 bases at J, with 12 bases in the middle. The CDR3 sequence: CASSTDGSHTEAFF. The CDR3, as DNA: TGTGCCAGTAGTACCGACGGGTCCCACACTGAAGCTTTCTTT.

This chain joins TRBV4-3 and TRBJ1-4, with D possibly TRBD1 on 6 matching bases. Looked up from germline, CDR1 is LGHNA and CDR2 is YSLEER. There are 15 residues in the CDR3. V was cut by 1 base and J by 8 bases, with 14 bases left in between. Here the CDR3 reads CASSQGRGVGEKLFF. The CDR3 DNA sequence: TGCGCCAGCAGCCAAGGCAGGGGAGTAGGGGAAAAACTGTTTTTT.

This sequence joins TRBV5-4 and TRBJ2-5; 12 bases align to TRBD2. CDR3 size: 17 residues. Trimming at V came to 1 base and at J to 4 bases, leaving 8 bases not matched to a gene. In germline, CDR1 is SGHNT, CDR2 YYREEE (reference sequence). The CDR3 DNA is TGTGCCAGCAGCTTGATTGGGCTAGCGGGGGGGCCAGAGACCCAGTACTTC. Translated: CASSLIGLAGGPETQYF.

The chain employs TRBV29-1 and TRBJ2-7; tentatively, D is TRBD1 (5 bases). The CDR3 contains 12 residues. The germline V gene encodes CDR1 SQVTM and CDR2 ANQGSEA. The V and J ends lost 5 bases and 3 bases respectively, with 11 bases between them. This CDR3 is CSVSRQGYEQYF. DNA of the CDR3: TGCAGCGTTTCTCGCCAGGGCTACGAGCAGTACTTC.

The chain carries TRBV15 and TRBJ2-7; 8 bases align to TRBD1. The CDR3 is made up of 17 amino acids. V lost 0 bases and J lost 2; bases outside the gene matches: 9. Germline V gene data show CDR1 as LNHNV and CDR2 as YYDKDF (reference sequence). The CDR3 coding sequence is TGTGCCACCAGCAGAGATACCCTAGGACAGGGTCCCTACGAGCAGTACTTC. This translates into CATSRDTLGQGPYEQYF.

This chain joins TRBV10-1 and TRBJ1-4, with D possibly being TRBD1 (6 bases). Germline assignment: CDR1 WNHNN and CDR2 SYGVQD (reference sequence). This CDR3 spans 14 amino acids. Trimming took 6 bases from V and 5 from J, leaving 13 bases between them. The CDR3 reads CASRPQGRNEKLFF. CDR3 coding DNA: TGCGCCAGCAGGCCCCAGGGGCGCAATGAAAAACTGTTTTTT.

The V and J genes are TRBV19 and TRBJ1-1; TRBD1 might be the D (5 bases). CDR3 length: 14 amino acids. V lost 6 bases and J lost 10, with 21 bases in between. From germline, CDR1 is LNHDA and CDR2 SQIVND (reference sequence). CDR3 DNA: TGTGCCAGTAGCGAACCCTCGGCAGGGCGCAGAGCTTTCTTT. As protein: CASSEPSAGRRAFF.

V usage is TRBV9 and J usage is TRBJ1-1; no clear D gene. The germline gives CDR1 SGDLS, CDR2 YYNGEE. This CDR3 contains 12 residues. Trimming cost V 4 bases and J 4 bases, with 8 bases left between them. This CDR3 is CASSNSITEAFF. CDR3 in DNA: TGTGCCAGCAGCAACAGTATCACTGAAGCTTTCTTT.

V and J are TRBV27 and TRBJ1-2, with D possibly being TRBD1 (6 bases). The germline V and J ends were trimmed by 7 bases and 7 bases, with 13 bases remaining between them. The length of the CDR3 is 12 residues. Germline-derived CDR1 and CDR2 are MNHEY and SMNVEV (reference sequence). CDR3 bases: TGTGCCAGCACGACACAGGGTGGTGGCTACACCTTC. Its protein is CASTTQGGGYTF.

CDR3 in DNA: TGTGCCAGCAGCCAAGGGACGGACTATTCACCCCTCCACTTT. Its translation is CASSQGTDYSPLHF. The J gene is TRBJ1-6, the V gene TRBV14; D uncertain. The CDR3 has 14 residues. Germline V gene sequence: CDR1 SGHDN, CDR2 FVKESK. Trimming stripped 1 base from V and 8 bases from J, with 9 bases between.

The rearrangement uses TRBV4-3 and TRBJ2-1, with 7 bases aligning to TRBD1. Germline V gives CDR1 LGHNA, CDR2 YSLEER. With V trimmed by 1 base and J by 1 base, 4 bases remained unmatched. The CDR3 consists of 16 residues. Here the CDR3 DNA reads TGCGCCAGCAGCCAAGCGGTCAGGGGGTCCTACAATGAGCAGTTCTTC. Translation gives CASSQAVRGSYNEQFF.

The chain couples TRBV2 to TRBJ2-5, with 9 nucleotides matching TRBD2. Germline CDR1 and CDR2: SNHLY and FYNNEI. V shed 9 bases and J 5 bases; nucleotides not matched to a gene: 13. This CDR3 contains 15 residues. CDR3 sequence reads: CASGTQAGGLETQYF. Written as DNA, the CDR3 is TGTGCCAGTGGGACGCAGGCGGGGGGGCTCGAGACCCAGTACTTC.

This rearrangement joins TRBV6-5 to TRBJ1-5; D call uncertain. The CDR3 loop spans 13 amino acids. Looked up from germline, CDR1 is MNHEY and CDR2 is SVGAGI. V was clipped by 3 bases and J by 5 bases, with 8 bases between them. The DNA of the CDR3 is TGTGCCAGCAGTTATGGAGTTCATCAGCCCCAGCATTTT. It translates to CASSYGVHQPQHF.

The V and J genes are TRBV7-9 and TRBJ1-4; 7 bases fit TRBD1. V gave up 1 base and J gave up 7 bases; unmatched junction bases: 15. There are 18 residues in the CDR3. Germline CDR1 SEHNR, CDR2 FQNEAQ (reference sequence). The CDR3 reads CASSLGLGTAILREKLFF. The CDR3, as DNA: TGTGCCAGCAGCTTAGGTCTGGGGACAGCGATATTACGTGAAAAACTGTTTTTT.

DNA of the CDR3: TGTGCCAGCAGTCAAGAAGGGGAATCAGGGCCCCAGCATTTT. Its translation: CASSQEGESGPQHF. The chain employs TRBV7-9 and TRBJ1-5; a weak D match, TRBD1 (5 bases). The germline V gene has CDR1 SEHNR and CDR2 FQNEAQ (reference sequence). The V end was cut by 6 bases, the J end by 9 bases, with 18 bases between. This CDR3 is 14 amino acids long.

The rearrangement uses TRBV7-2 and TRBJ1-2, with 7 positions matching TRBD1. Looked up from germline, CDR1 is SGHTA and CDR2 is FQGNSA. J lost 3 bases, V lost 1 base, and 8 bases had no gene match. This CDR3 spans 16 amino acids. Here the CDR3 reads CASSLDWGQSHYGYTF. The CDR3 DNA reads as TGTGCCAGCAGCTTAGATTGGGGACAGTCCCACTATGGCTACACCTTC.

The V gene is TRBV7-9, the J gene TRBJ1-6; D ambiguous. Trimming shortened V by 1 base and J by 7 bases, and 8 bases separated the two germline ends. The V gene's germline CDR1 is SEHNR and CDR2 FQNEAQ (reference sequence). This CDR3 comprises 14 residues. The CDR3 loop is CASSLELENSPLHF. The CDR3 DNA sequence: TGTGCCAGCAGCTTAGAATTGGAGAATTCACCCCTCCACTTT.

The chain carries TRBV10-3 and TRBJ1-6; TRBD1 matches 10 bases. The germline gives CDR1 ENHRY, CDR2 SYGVKD. The V and J ends lost 4 bases and 7 bases, in that order; junction bases with no gene match: 4. The CDR3 has 15 residues. For the CDR3, the DNA is TGTGCCATCAGTGTGGACAGGGGGGACAATTCACCCCTCCACTTT. Protein: CAISVDRGDNSPLHF.

J is TRBJ2-7 and V is TRBV7-8; a possible D gene is TRBD2 (5 bases). This CDR3 spans 13 amino acids. Trimming cost V 0 bases and J 3 bases, with 6 bases left between them. Looked up from germline, CDR1 is SGHVS and CDR2 is FQNEAQ. The CDR3: CASSLARGYEQYF. The CDR3 coding sequence is TGTGCCAGCAGCTTAGCTCGGGGCTACGAGCAGTACTTC.

The chain links TRBV11-1 to TRBJ1-6; the D gene is possibly TRBD1 (6 bases). With 1 base removed from V and 9 bases from J, the gap between germline ends came to 10 bases. The germline V gene has CDR1 SGHAT and CDR2 FQDESV (reference sequence). This CDR3 is 14 amino acids long. CDR3 loop: CASSLGDIISPLHF. The CDR3 DNA follows: TGTGCCAGCAGCTTAGGGGACATTATTTCACCCCTCCACTTT.